The source of this T cell receptor beta chain is a study of T cell responses to AZD1222 COVID-19 vaccine. Details on this clone: Its cognate antigen is unknown.

Generated by immunoSEQ multiplex PCR, the TCRdb table keeps only in-frame clones and is missing some. There are around 130,000 clones in the sample; more than 90% occur only once, and roughly 1% lies in the top ten. Germline CDR1 is LGHNA and CDR2 is YSLEER. This CDR3 has 18 residues. The V segment lost 4 bases and the J segment 1 base; nucleotides outside the gene matches: 13. Findings and limits, study-wide: Donor demographics were predominantly white British with a female majority; clonal diversity may be underestimated. A rise in Spike-specific TCR breadth and depth followed two AZD1222 doses.

The chain employs TRBV4-3 and TRBJ2-3, with 8 bases matching TRBD2. The TCR comes from an adult who received the AZD1222 COVID-19 vaccine. The source was peripheral blood, collected 28 days after the second AZD1222 dose. The CDR3 DNA reads as TGCGCCAGCAGCCTAGCTTTCGGGAGGGCCGGGGGCACAGATACGCAGTATTTT. This gives the protein CASSLAFGRAGGTDTQYF.